The 21 T cell receptor beta chains below all came from one sample that was sequenced in a study of blood T cell repertoires in COVID-19. Assay used: immunoSEQ multiplex PCR; TCRdb lists only in-frame clones, some missing. The table has a few hundred thousand clones, 70% to 90% seen once. Sample: PBMCs or T cells enriched from blood (not recorded which). The receptor set was obtained from a woman in her 30s who had been exposed to COVID-19.

J is TRBJ1-1 and V is TRBV28, with D possibly matching TRBD1 (6 bases). Germline CDR1 reads MDHEN; CDR2 reads SYDVKM. Trimming shortened V by 6 bases and J by 6 bases, and 14 bases separated the two germline ends. This CDR3 is built from 13 residues. In nucleotides, the CDR3 is TGTGCCAGCAGGCTACAGGGTAGAGCTGAAGCTTTCTTT. Residues: CASRLQGRAEAFF.

Written as DNA, the CDR3 is TGTGCCAGCAGCCTAGACCCAGGGGGCTCTGAAGCTTTCTTT. Its translation: CASSLDPGGSEAFF. V gene TRBV9 combines with J gene TRBJ1-1; 8 bases align to TRBD1. The CDR3 sequence is 14 residues long. Per the germline V gene, CDR1 is SGDLS and CDR2 is YYNGEE. V shed 4 bases, J shed 6 bases, and the junction held 8 bases outside the gene matches.

The genes are TRBV2 and TRBJ1-1; D may be TRBD1 (5 bases). Germline V lookup: CDR1 SNHLY, CDR2 FYNNEI. The CDR3 runs 16 residues. Deletions cut 5 bases from V and 0 bases from J, with 16 bases between. The CDR3 protein is CASSLVDSPMNTEAFF. CDR3 in DNA: TGTGCCAGCAGTCTCGTAGACAGCCCCATGAACACTGAAGCTTTCTTT. Full variable domain (rest looked up from reference TRBV2 and TRBJ1-1): EPEVTQTPSHQVTQMGQEVILRCVPISNHLYFYWYRQILGQKVEFLVSFYNNEISEKSEIFDDQFSVERPDGSNFTLKIRSTKLEDSAMYFCASSLVDSPMNTEAFFGQGTRLTVV.

This chain links TRBV2 with TRBJ2-1; TRBD2 agrees at 11 bases. The CDR3 contains 17 residues. J was trimmed by 7 bases and V by 9 bases; bases with no gene match: 17. Germline V gives CDR1 SNHLY, CDR2 FYNNEI. The CDR3 protein is CARSLPPLLAGENEQFF. The DNA of the CDR3 is TGTGCCAGGTCCCTCCCTCCCCTACTAGCGGGGGAGAATGAGCAGTTCTTC.

The V and J genes are TRBV7-3 and TRBJ2-1; TRBD1 aligns across 7 bases. The germline V gene encodes CDR1 SGHTA and CDR2 FQGTGA. Trimming took 4 bases from V and 0 from J; bases not matched to a gene: 3. The CDR3 covers 15 residues. For the CDR3, the DNA is TGTGCCAGCAGCTATTCAGGGGGCTCCTACAATGAGCAGTTCTTC. Translation gives CASSYSGGSYNEQFF.

The sample holds a few counts of this clone. The V gene is TRBV10-1, the J gene TRBJ1-2; perhaps TRBD1 as D (5 bases). The V gene's germline CDR1 is WNHNN and CDR2 SYGVQD (reference sequence). Trimming stripped 2 bases from V and 3 bases from J, with 7 bases between. The CDR3 has 13 amino acids. CDR3 protein: CASSEGRDYGYTF. As DNA, the CDR3 is TGCGCCAGCAGTGAGGGCAGGGACTATGGCTACACCTTC.

This chain links TRBV6-5 with TRBJ2-5; 8 nucleotides agree with TRBD2. The V and J ends lost 6 bases and 5 bases, in that order; junction bases with no gene match: 8. In germline, CDR1 is MNHEY, CDR2 SVGAGI. This CDR3 comprises 14 residues. The CDR3 DNA follows: TGTGCCAGCAGCTCGATCGGGGGGGTCGAGACCCAGTACTTC. Translating gives CASSSIGGVETQYF.

The V gene is TRBV7-2, the J gene TRBJ2-7; 8 nucleotides line up with TRBD1. The CDR3 extends over 14 amino acids. J was trimmed by 6 bases and V by 1 base; bases with no gene match: 5. Germline CDR1 SGHTA, CDR2 FQGNSA. The CDR3 sequence: CASSLGQGKGEQYF. CDR3 nucleotides: TGTGCCAGCAGCTTAGGACAGGGGAAGGGCGAGCAGTACTTC.

The rearrangement joins TRBV12-5 to TRBJ1-3; 8 nucleotides match TRBD1. Germline trimming cut 7 bases from V and 0 bases from J; bases unmatched to any gene: 14. This CDR3 contains 18 residues. Germline V gene data show CDR1 as LGHNT and CDR2 as FRNRAP. The CDR3 here is CASEGDRRASFSGNTIYF. CDR3 bases: TGTGCTAGTGAGGGGGACAGGCGCGCCTCGTTCTCTGGAAACACCATATATTTT.

J is TRBJ2-1 and V is TRBV7-2; D is unclear. Per germline, CDR1 SGHTA and CDR2 FQGNSA. The CDR3 totals 11 residues. Trimming cost V 5 bases and J 6 bases, with 5 bases left between them. CDR3 DNA: TGTGCCAGCAGCCCCATCAATGAGCAGTTCTTC. This encodes CASSPINEQFF. Full variable domain (rest looked up from reference TRBV7-2 and TRBJ2-1): GAGVSQSPSNKVTEKGKDVELRCDPISGHTALYWYRQSLGQGLEFLIYFQGNSAPDKSGLPSDRFSAERTGGSVSTLTIQRTQQEDSAVYLCASSPINEQFFGPGTRLTVL.

The chain couples TRBV7-4 to TRBJ2-7; 12 bases are shared with TRBD2. V shed 3 bases, J shed 4 bases, and the junction held 4 bases outside the gene matches. The CDR3 covers 15 residues. Germline-derived CDR1 and CDR2 are SGHVT and SQSDAQ. This chain's CDR3 is CASSFGLAGLYEQYF. For the CDR3, the DNA is TGTGCCAGCAGCTTTGGACTAGCGGGGCTGTACGAGCAGTACTTC.

This clone has just one count. The V call is TRBV5-3, the J call TRBJ2-7; TRBD1 might be the D (5 bases). TRBV5-3 is designated an ORF whose function remains uncertain. The ends were cut back, 0 bases at V and 3 bases at J, with 19 bases in the middle. The CDR3 has 17 amino acids. The CDR3 here is CARSLGYRGPSHYEQYF. Here the CDR3 DNA reads TGTGCCAGAAGCTTGGGATATAGGGGCCCAAGCCACTACGAGCAGTACTTC.

This rearrangement joins TRBV5-7 to TRBJ2-6, with D possibly being TRBD1 (5 bases). TRBV5-7 is treated as an ORF (open reading frame) with a function not yet certain. This CDR3 has 18 residues. The V end lost 0 bases, the J end lost 4 bases, and 17 bases lay between the germline ends. CDR3 amino acids: CASSLEGQGSWGANVLTF. The CDR3 DNA follows: TGTGCCAGCAGCTTGGAAGGGCAGGGTTCTTGGGGGGCCAACGTCCTGACTTTC.

The V call is TRBV2, the J call TRBJ1-6; the D is unclear. Germline V gives CDR1 SNHLY, CDR2 FYNNEI. The CDR3 contains 12 residues. Deletions cut 6 bases from V and 11 bases from J, with 11 bases between. The DNA of the CDR3 is TGTGCCAGCAGCGTTGGCAGGCCACCCCTCCACTTT. Translation: CASSVGRPPLHF. The full variable domain, with the rest looked up from reference TRBV2 and TRBJ1-6, is EPEVTQTPSHQVTQMGQEVILRCVPISNHLYFYWYRQILGQKVEFLVSFYNNEISEKSEIFDDQFSVERPDGSNFTLKIRSTKLEDSAMYFCASSVGRPPLHFGNGTRLTVT.

The V call is TRBV6-5, the J call TRBJ1-1; D unresolved. Germline CDR1 and CDR2: MNHEY and SVGAGI. V shed 2 bases and J shed 7 bases, with 8 bases lying between them. The CDR3 has 12 amino acids. Here the CDR3 DNA reads TGTGCCAGCAGTTACCTTGATAGTGAAGCTTTCTTT. Translating it yields CASSYLDSEAFF.

The chain has TRBV6-5 and TRBJ2-2, with 8 bases identical to TRBD1. With 5 bases clipped from V and 6 bases from J, the junction kept 5 bases outside the gene matches. CDR1 is MNHEY and CDR2 is SVGAGI in the germline V gene. The CDR3 extends over 14 amino acids. CDR3 loop: CASSRTGPSGELFF. The CDR3 nucleotides read TGTGCCAGCAGTCGGACAGGGCCATCCGGGGAGCTGTTTTTT.

This clone came up once. The CDR3 DNA is TGTGCCAGCAGCGCTACAGGTTCCGGTCAGCCCCAGCATTTT. This translates into CASSATGSGQPQHF. V gene TRBV2 combines with J gene TRBJ1-5, with D possibly being TRBD1 (5 bases). Trimming shortened V by 6 bases and J by 6 bases, and 15 bases separated the two germline ends. Germline V gene sequence: CDR1 SNHLY, CDR2 FYNNEI. There are 14 residues in the CDR3. Based on the CDR3 plus reference TRBV2 and TRBJ1-5, the full variable domain is EPEVTQTPSHQVTQMGQEVILRCVPISNHLYFYWYRQILGQKVEFLVSFYNNEISEKSEIFDDQFSVERPDGSNFTLKIRSTKLEDSAMYFCASSATGSGQPQHFGDGTRLSIL.

The rearrangement uses TRBV10-3 and TRBJ2-1; 14 bases agree with TRBD2. Germline V gene sequence: CDR1 ENHRY, CDR2 SYGVKD. V lost 4 bases, J lost 9 bases, and 11 bases stayed unmatched. The CDR3 runs to 17 residues. The CDR3 is CAISGFKTSGGATEQFF. Written as DNA, the CDR3 is TGTGCCATCAGTGGATTCAAGACTAGCGGGGGGGCCACTGAGCAGTTCTTC.

J is TRBJ1-4 and V is TRBV6-5; D is perhaps TRBD1 (5 bases). This CDR3 is 15 amino acids long. V dropped 6 bases and J dropped 7 bases, with 18 bases sitting between them. Germline CDR1 MNHEY, CDR2 SVGAGI. CDR3 sequence reads: CASSPTGQGGEKLFF. As DNA, the CDR3 is TGTGCCAGCAGCCCCACCGGGCAGGGAGGTGAAAAACTGTTTTTT.

The chain has TRBV7-8 and TRBJ1-2, with TRBD1 matching over 10 bases. Germline V lookup: CDR1 SGHVS, CDR2 FQNEAQ. V dropped 5 bases and J dropped 6; count of bases not matched to a gene: 21. This CDR3 contains 19 residues. Written as DNA, the CDR3 is TGTGCCAGCAGCCCTTCCCCGGGACAGGGGACCCTCCTTCAAGATGGCTACACCTTC. This codes for CASSPSPGQGTLLQDGYTF.

The CDR3 sequence: CASEGRGLGNEKLFF. For the CDR3, the DNA is TGTGCCAGCGAAGGGCGGGGGCTTGGTAATGAAAAACTGTTTTTT. The chain uses TRBV2 and TRBJ1-4; tentatively, D is TRBD1 (6 bases). Per the germline V gene, CDR1 is SNHLY and CDR2 is FYNNEI. The CDR3 runs to 15 residues. V was pared by 8 bases and J by 4 bases, with 17 bases between.